The TCR beta chain under discussion was sequenced for a study of vaccination and CD4 T cells after COVID-19. Study in general: Timing of post-vaccine sample collection was a median about 72 days after dose two, with a range of 14 to 241.

Treatment defined: roughly 11-day PBMC culture with coronavirus spike peptide pools or control peptides (ViraFEST assay). ViraFEST grew antigen-specific T cells using peptide pools, then sequenced TCRs. For this clonotype: Its antigen is not known.

Trimming took 6 bases from V and 2 from J; bases not matched to a gene: 7. CDR3 size: 15 residues. Germline V lookup: CDR1 SQVTM, CDR2 ANQGSEA. With the Oncomine TCR Beta short-read assay, DNA from cultured CD4+ T cells was sequenced. Each CDR3 protein is one row after TCRdb ran MiXCR on the PCR reads. The sample consists of around 20,000 distinct CDR3 sequences, about 42% of them appearing once. This sequence was found in a human donor who had recovered from COVID-19. The V and J genes are TRBV29-1 and TRBJ1-5, with 10 bases matching TRBD1. The sequences come from CD4+ T cells from blood, cultured in vitro, collected before SARS-CoV-2 vaccination. The CDR3 sequence is CSVKSGTGGNQPQHF. In DNA form, the CDR3 reads TGCAGCGTCAAGTCCGGGACAGGGGGCAATCAGCCCCAGCATTTT.